A selection of T cell receptor beta chains follows, all from one sample in a study of immune cell composition in non-small cell lung cancer. The repertoire was sequenced with immunoSEQ multiplex PCR; TCRdb's copy has only in-frame clones and lacks some. The sample has more than 15,000 clones; around 80% are singletons. Separately, the same data were catalogued under a study of CD4 T cells in lung cancer.

The specimen was non-adjacent lung tissue. These receptors came from a human donor with non-small cell lung cancer. Each CDR3 is given with its conserved first and last residue. D genes are given only for firm matches. Only some rows state a clone size, as once, few, many or a class for expanded clones.

j_gene: TRBJ2-7
d_gene: NA
v_gene: TRBV27
abundance: few
CDR3nt: TGTGCCAGCTCAGGTCAGTCCTCTAGCTACGAGCAGTACTTC
CDR3aa: CASSGQSSSYEQYF

j_gene: TRBJ2-5
d_gene: NA
v_gene: TRBV19
abundance: NA
CDR3nt: TGTGCCAGTAGGACGGCGGGGCAAGGGGAGACCCAGTACTTC
CDR3aa: CASRTAGQGETQYF

j_gene: TRBJ2-4
d_gene: NA
v_gene: TRBV20-1
abundance: NA
CDR3nt: TGCAGTGCCCAAGGGACCATCTGGCAGTACTTC
CDR3aa: CSAQGTIWQYF

j_gene: TRBJ2-1
d_gene: TRBD2
v_gene: TRBV7-9
abundance: once
CDR3nt: TGTGCCAGCAGCCTGACTAGCGGGGGGGCCACTGAGCAGTTCTTC
CDR3aa: CASSLTSGGATEQFF

j_gene: TRBJ1-1
d_gene: NA
v_gene: TRBV5-6
abundance: once
CDR3nt: TGTGCCAGCAGCTTATACTTGAACACTGAAGCTTTCTTT
CDR3aa: CASSLYLNTEAFF

j_gene: TRBJ1-1
d_gene: NA
v_gene: TRBV6-6
abundance: NA
CDR3nt: TGTGCCAGCAGCCCAGCAGGGCAGGACACTGAAGCTTTCTTT
CDR3aa: CASSPAGQDTEAFF

j_gene: TRBJ2-5
d_gene: TRBD1
v_gene: TRBV10-3
abundance: NA
CDR3nt: TGTGCCATGGGAAAGGGACAGCTGGGGGAGACCCAGTACTTC
CDR3aa: CAMGKGQLGETQYF

j_gene: TRBJ2-3
d_gene: NA
v_gene: TRBV4-3
abundance: once
CDR3nt: TGCGCCAGCAGCCGGACGGGGGAGCGCACAGATACGCAGTATTTT
CDR3aa: CASSRTGERTDTQYF

j_gene: TRBJ2-3
d_gene: TRBD2
v_gene: TRBV7-2
abundance: NA
CDR3nt: TGTGCCAGCAGCCTTCGACTAGCCCAGACTAGCACAGATACGCAGTATTTT
CDR3aa: CASSLRLAQTSTDTQYF

j_gene: TRBJ2-2
d_gene: TRBD2
v_gene: TRBV27
abundance: NA
CDR3nt: TGTGCCAGCAGTTTCGGGCTAGCGGCCACCGGGGAGCTGTTTTTT
CDR3aa: CASSFGLAATGELFF

j_gene: TRBJ1-2
d_gene: NA
v_gene: TRBV2
abundance: few
CDR3nt: TGTGCCAGCAGTGAACAGCAGATTTATGGCTACACCTTC
CDR3aa: CASSEQQIYGYTF

j_gene: TRBJ2-7
d_gene: NA
v_gene: TRBV7-3
abundance: NA
CDR3nt: TGTGCCAGCAGCGCCAGGGGTGGCGACGAGCAGTACTTC
CDR3aa: CASSARGGDEQYF

j_gene: TRBJ1-2
d_gene: NA
v_gene: TRBV7-2
abundance: NA
CDR3nt: TGTGCCAGCAGCTTAGGCAGGGACTATGGCTACACCTTC
CDR3aa: CASSLGRDYGYTF

j_gene: TRBJ2-5
d_gene: NA
v_gene: TRBV6-1
abundance: NA
CDR3nt: TGTGCCAGCAGTGATGATCCTGTAGGGGAAGAGACCCAGTACTTC
CDR3aa: CASSDDPVGEETQYF

j_gene: TRBJ1-1
d_gene: TRBD1
v_gene: TRBV11-3
abundance: NA
CDR3nt: TGTGCCAGCAGCCCTGGACAGGTTCCCACTGAAGCTTTCTTT
CDR3aa: CASSPGQVPTEAFF

j_gene: TRBJ1-2
d_gene: NA
v_gene: TRBV5-5
abundance: NA
CDR3nt: TGTGCCAGCAGCTTGGATTCCTATGGCTACACCTTC
CDR3aa: CASSLDSYGYTF

j_gene: TRBJ2-3
d_gene: TRBD1
v_gene: TRBV2
abundance: NA
CDR3nt: TGTGCCAGCAGAGCGACAGGGTCCGATACGCAGTATTTT
CDR3aa: CASRATGSDTQYF

j_gene: TRBJ2-7
d_gene: TRBD1
v_gene: TRBV30
abundance: NA
CDR3nt: TGTGCCTGGAGTGTACCCGGGACAGGGACTTACGAGCAGTACTTC
CDR3aa: CAWSVPGTGTYEQYF

j_gene: TRBJ2-7
d_gene: TRBD1
v_gene: TRBV5-5
abundance: NA
CDR3nt: TGTGCCAGCAGCTCGCTACCGACAGGGGTCCTCTCCTACGAGCAGTACTTC
CDR3aa: CASSSLPTGVLSYEQYF